Listed below are T cell receptor beta chains from one sample, sequenced in a study of Graves' ophthalmopathy and Graves' hyperthyroidism. TCRdb reprocessed the multiplex PCR reads via MiXCR and lists one record per CDR3 protein. The sample yields 650,000 to 900,000 distinct CDR3 sequences, approximately 40% seen once. Specimen: peripheral blood. All receptors come from an adult man with Graves' ophthalmopathy. Each CDR3 is given with its conserved first and last residue. The D gene is left open where the match is weak. A clone size is listed for some rows: how often the clone was seen (once, few, many), or a class if it is expanded.

V gene,clone size,J gene,D gene,CDR3 length,CDR3 DNA,CDR3 protein
TRBV20-1,many,TRBJ1-3,NA,13,TGCAGTGCTAGCGGGGGCCCTGGAAACACCATATATTTT,CSASGGPGNTIYF
TRBV7-9,NA,TRBJ1-1,NA,12,TGTGCCAGCAGCTTGGGCGCGGCCGGAGCTTTCTTT,CASSLGAAGAFF
TRBV6-6,NA,TRBJ2-7,TRBD2,15,TGTGCCAGCAGTTACCGACTAGCGGGGCCCTACGAGCAGTACTTC,CASSYRLAGPYEQYF
TRBV7-3,NA,TRBJ1-1,NA,15,TGTGCCTGGAGCCGTGACAGGCAAATGAACACTGAAGCTTTCTTT,CAWSRDRQMNTEAFF
TRBV29-1,NA,TRBJ1-2,NA,14,TGCAGCGTTGAATGGTCGGCAACTAACTATGGCTACACCTTC,CSVEWSATNYGYTF
TRBV5-1,NA,TRBJ2-7,TRBD2,16,TGCGCCAGCAGCTTGGTACTAGCGGGACGTACTTACGAGCAGTACTTC,CASSLVLAGRTYEQYF
TRBV29-1,few,TRBJ2-7,NA,11,TGCAGCACATACGGGCCGTACGAGCAGTACTTC,CSTYGPYEQYF
TRBV11-2,NA,TRBJ1-1,TRBD1,15,TGTGCCAGCAGCGTTGACAGGGGGATGCACACTGAAGCTTTCTTT,CASSVDRGMHTEAFF
TRBV5-1,many,TRBJ2-7,NA,13,TGTGCCAGCAGTTTACGAGGGACCTACGAGCAGTACTTC,CASSLRGTYEQYF
TRBV2,many,TRBJ1-1,NA,12,TGTGCCAGCAGACGGACGGAAACTGAAGCTTTCTTT,CASRRTETEAFF
TRBV5-1,NA,TRBJ1-2,NA,12,TGCGCCAGCAGCTTGTCGGGCAAAGGCTACACCTTC,CASSLSGKGYTF
TRBV20-1,NA,TRBJ2-7,NA,15,TGCAGTGCTAGGCTTCGGAACAGGGTAGGTCGCGAGCAGTACTTC,CSARLRNRVGREQYF
TRBV29-1,NA,TRBJ1-4,TRBD1,13,TGCAGCGTAGGGGACAGGGTTAATGAAAAACTGTTTTTT,CSVGDRVNEKLFF
TRBV7-8,many,TRBJ2-7,NA,14,TGTGCCAGCAGCTTCTTGGCAGGGTACTACGAGCAGTACTTC,CASSFLAGYYEQYF
TRBV20-1,few,TRBJ1-5,TRBD1,18,TGCAGTACTAGGGGGCTGACCAAAAACCTAAATAGCAATCAGCCCCAGCATTTT,CSTRGLTKNLNSNQPQHF
TRBV6-5,NA,TRBJ1-6,NA,13,TGTGCCAGCAGTTACTTGAACGATTCACCCCTCCACTTT,CASSYLNDSPLHF
TRBV7-2,NA,TRBJ2-7,TRBD2,15,TGTGCCAGCCGGAGGCCTGGCGGGAGGGCTTACGAGCAGTACTTC,CASRRPGGRAYEQYF
TRBV30,NA,TRBJ1-2,NA,13,TGTGCCTGGACACCAGGGATGAACTATGGCTACACCTTC,CAWTPGMNYGYTF
TRBV7-9,NA,TRBJ2-6,NA,16,TGTGCCAGCAGCTTGAGACATGGGCGTGGGGCCAACGTCCTGACTTTC,CASSLRHGRGANVLTF